The 14 T cell receptor beta chains reported below all come from one sample, sequenced in a study of T cells after yellow fever vaccination. TCRdb called the 5' RACE reads again in MiXCR, with one record for every CDR3 protein. The sample includes approximately 550,000 distinct CDR3 sequences, about 13% of them seen just once. Here the sequenced sample was PBMCs, taken on the day of the yellow fever booster vaccination. All receptors derive from a young man who received the YFV17D yellow fever vaccine.

The chain uses TRBV20-1 and TRBJ2-7, with 7 bases lining up with TRBD2. After removal of 4 bases from V and 6 bases from J, the junction contained 15 bases not matched to a gene. The CDR3 length is 15 residues. Germline values: CDR1 DFQATT, CDR2 SNEGSKA (reference sequence). CDR3 residues: CSATLGGRATFEQYF. DNA for the CDR3: TGCAGTGCTACCCTTGGGGGGAGGGCCACGTTCGAGCAGTACTTC.

This clonotype occurred a few times. The chain recombines TRBV20-1 with TRBJ2-3, with 12 bases identical to TRBD2. CDR3 length: 15 residues. V shed 5 bases, J shed 2 bases, and the junction held 5 bases outside the gene matches. Germline V gives CDR1 DFQATT, CDR2 SNEGSKA (reference sequence). The CDR3 nucleotides are TGCAGTGCTCCCCGACTAGCGGGGGACACAGATACGCAGTATTTT. Residues: CSAPRLAGDTDTQYF.

V and J are TRBV5-1 and TRBJ2-3, with D possibly matching TRBD1 (6 bases). The germline V and J ends were trimmed by 5 bases and 2 bases, with 12 bases remaining between them. The CDR3 spans 14 residues. The germline V gene encodes CDR1 SGHRS and CDR2 YFSETQ. The CDR3 bases are TGCGCCAGCAGATTACAGGGTATCACAGATACGCAGTATTTT. It specifies CASRLQGITDTQYF.

This clonotype was seen only a few times. V usage is TRBV7-2 and J usage is TRBJ2-1; 8 nucleotides line up with TRBD2. Germline lookup yields CDR1 SGHTA and CDR2 FQGNSA. The CDR3 runs 12 residues. The V gene end was trimmed by 5 bases and the J gene end by 13 bases; junction bases not matched to a gene: 7. The CDR3 coding sequence is TGTGCCAGCAGCCCACCAGCGGGAGTTCAGTTCTTC. Translated, it gives CASSPPAGVQFF.

At least ten counts were recorded for this clonotype. The chain combines TRBV28 with TRBJ2-4; possible D gene TRBD2, 6 bases. The CDR3 has 12 residues. Germline V gives CDR1 MDHEN, CDR2 SYDVKM. V lost 9 bases and J lost 8, with 14 bases in between. CDR3 sequence reads: CASLGEVDIQYF. The CDR3 coding sequence is TGTGCCAGTTTAGGGGAGGTAGACATTCAGTACTTC.

V and J are TRBV3-1 and TRBJ2-5; D not resolved. Germline CDR1 is LGHDT and CDR2 is YNNKEL (reference sequence). The CDR3 length is 16 residues. Between the trimmed V and J ends, which lost 4 bases and 0 bases, there was a span of 15 bases. In DNA, the CDR3 is TGTGCCAGCAGCCCCGCTCGCGGACCGTACCAAGAGACCCAGTACTTC. It encodes CASSPARGPYQETQYF.

This clonotype was observed a handful of times. The chain combines TRBV12-3 or TRBV12-4 with TRBJ1-4; D unresolved. V shed 8 bases and J shed 5 bases, with 6 bases lying between them. This CDR3 has 11 amino acids. The CDR3: CASSINEKLFF. For the CDR3, the DNA is TGTGCCAGCTCGATAAATGAAAAACTGTTTTTT.

The sample holds a few counts of this clonotype. The chain uses TRBV3-1 and TRBJ2-1; D unresolved. The V end lost 3 bases, the J end lost 10 bases, and 7 bases lay between the germline ends. This CDR3 contains 11 residues. The germline gives CDR1 LGHDT, CDR2 YNNKEL (reference sequence). The CDR3 is CASSHNVEQFF. DNA of the CDR3: TGTGCCAGCAGCCATAACGTGGAGCAGTTCTTC.

This clonotype was seen a handful of times. The chain combines TRBV20-1 with TRBJ2-7; TRBD2 might be the D (6 bases). Germline CDR1 reads DFQATT; CDR2 reads SNEGSKA (reference sequence). This CDR3 has 12 amino acids. V lost 6 bases and J 4 bases, leaving 13 bases between the germline ends. CDR3 protein: CSARGRRYEQYF. The CDR3 bases are TGCAGTGCGCGGGGTCGGAGGTACGAGCAGTACTTC.

This clonotype has a handful of counts. J is TRBJ1-1 and V is TRBV5-1; no firm D call. Germline CDR1 reads SGHRS; CDR2 reads YFSETQ. The CDR3 covers 14 residues. The V end was cut by 4 bases, the J end by 1 base, with 11 bases between. The CDR3 DNA reads as TGCGCCAGCAGCACCAGGCGACAGAACACTGAAGCTTTCTTT. It codes for CASSTRRQNTEAFF.

The chain has TRBV7-3 and TRBJ1-1; the D gene is possibly TRBD1 (5 bases). Trimming pared 5 bases from V and 0 bases from J, leaving 10 bases between. The CDR3 is made up of 14 amino acids. CDR1 and CDR2 (germline): SGHTA, FQGTGA. The CDR3 coding sequence is TGTGCCAGCAGCGGGGCAGACCTGAACACTGAAGCTTTCTTT. It specifies CASSGADLNTEAFF.

The V and J genes are TRBV3-1 and TRBJ2-1; 10 bases match TRBD2. V trimming: 0 bases; J trimming: 6 bases; junction bases outside the gene matches: 8. The germline CDR1 and CDR2 sequences are LGHDT and YNNKEL (reference sequence). This CDR3 has 17 residues. CDR3 in DNA: TGTGCCAGCAGCCAAGAAGAGGCTAGCGGGAGTTTCAATGAGCAGTTCTTC. This codes for CASSQEEASGSFNEQFF.

The J gene is TRBJ2-1, the V gene TRBV4-2; no definite D call. Between the trimmed V and J ends, which lost 2 bases and 3 bases, there was a span of 11 bases. Germline V gene sequence: CDR1 LGHNA, CDR2 YNFKEQ. There are 15 residues in the CDR3. For the CDR3, the DNA is TGTGCCAGCAGCCAATACTCCTCCCTCTACAATGAGCAGTTCTTC. Translating it yields CASSQYSSLYNEQFF.

V and J are TRBV7-9 and TRBJ2-1; D remains unclear. Per the germline V gene, CDR1 is SEHNR and CDR2 is FQNEAQ (reference sequence). CDR3 length: 11 residues. Trimming took off 7 bases at V and 4 bases at J, with 5 bases between the two ends. The CDR3 protein is CASMRYNEQFF. The CDR3 bases are TGTGCCAGCATGCGTTACAATGAGCAGTTCTTC.